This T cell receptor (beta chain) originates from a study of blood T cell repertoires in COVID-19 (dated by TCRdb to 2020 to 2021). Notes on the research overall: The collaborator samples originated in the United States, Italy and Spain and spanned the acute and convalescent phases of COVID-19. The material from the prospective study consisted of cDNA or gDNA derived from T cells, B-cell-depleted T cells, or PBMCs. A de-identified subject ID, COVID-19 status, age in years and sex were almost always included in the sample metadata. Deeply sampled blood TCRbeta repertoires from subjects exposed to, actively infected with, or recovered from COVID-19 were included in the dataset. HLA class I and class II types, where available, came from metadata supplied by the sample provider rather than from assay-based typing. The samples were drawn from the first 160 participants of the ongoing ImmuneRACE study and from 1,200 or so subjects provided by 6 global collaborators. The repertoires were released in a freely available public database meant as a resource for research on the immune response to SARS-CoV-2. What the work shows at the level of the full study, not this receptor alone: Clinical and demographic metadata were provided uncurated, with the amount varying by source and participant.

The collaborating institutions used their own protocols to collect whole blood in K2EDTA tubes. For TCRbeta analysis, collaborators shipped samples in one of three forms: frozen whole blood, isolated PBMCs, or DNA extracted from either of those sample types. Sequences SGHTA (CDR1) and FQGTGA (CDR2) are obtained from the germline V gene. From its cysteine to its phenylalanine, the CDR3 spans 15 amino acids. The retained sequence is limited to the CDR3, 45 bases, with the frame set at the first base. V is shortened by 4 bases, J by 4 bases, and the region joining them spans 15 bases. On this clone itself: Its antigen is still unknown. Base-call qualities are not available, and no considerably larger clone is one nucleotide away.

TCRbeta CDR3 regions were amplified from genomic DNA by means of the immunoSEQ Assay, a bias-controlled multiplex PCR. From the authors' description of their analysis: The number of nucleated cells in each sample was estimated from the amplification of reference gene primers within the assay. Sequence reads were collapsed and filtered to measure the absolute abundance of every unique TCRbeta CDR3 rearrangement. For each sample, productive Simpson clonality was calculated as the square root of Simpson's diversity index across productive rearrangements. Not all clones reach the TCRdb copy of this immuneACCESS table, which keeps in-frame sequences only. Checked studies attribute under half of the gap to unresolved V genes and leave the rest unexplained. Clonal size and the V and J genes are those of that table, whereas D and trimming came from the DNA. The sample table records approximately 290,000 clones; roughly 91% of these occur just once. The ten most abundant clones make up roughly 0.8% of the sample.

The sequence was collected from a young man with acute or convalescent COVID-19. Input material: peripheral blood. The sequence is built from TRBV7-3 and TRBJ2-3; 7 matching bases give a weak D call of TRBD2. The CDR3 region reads CASSSGQGGADTQYF. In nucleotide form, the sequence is TGTGCCAGCAGCTCGGGCCAAGGGGGGGCAGATACGCAGTATTTT.